This TCR beta chain comes out of a study of T cells after yellow fever vaccination. TCRdb itself ran the 5' RACE reads through MiXCR, one entry per CDR3 protein. The repertoire has 200,000 to 300,000 distinct CDR3 sequences, 6.9% of them found once; the top ten carry 0.65% to 0.9%. The CDR3 consists of 15 residues. V lost 0 bases to trimming and J lost 4 bases; unmatched junction nucleotides: 7. Germline lookup yields CDR1 DFQATT and CDR2 SNEGSKA (reference sequence). This clonotype turned up a few times. The clonotype comes from a man aged 25 to 45 who received the YFV17D yellow fever vaccine. Specimen: CD4+ T cells sorted from PBMCs, collected 15 days after the yellow fever booster vaccination. The rearrangement links TRBV20-1 to TRBJ2-7, with 9 bases fitting TRBD2. The CDR3 DNA is TGCAGTGCTAGAGACGAGACTAGCGGAGCTTACGAGCAGTACTTC. Its protein product is CSARDETSGAYEQYF.